A single sample is the source of the 29 T cell receptor beta chains below, sequenced in a study of T cell responses to AZD1222 COVID-19 vaccine. Only in-frame clones appear in the TCRdb table, and some are missing; sequencing was by immunoSEQ multiplex PCR. The sample carries about 270,000 clones, around 93% recorded once. Sequencing used peripheral blood, obtained 28 days after the second AZD1222 dose. The origin of the receptors is an adult who received the AZD1222 COVID-19 vaccine.

V and J are TRBV4-2 and TRBJ2-2, with a tentative D call TRBD2 (5 bases). CDR1 is LGHNA and CDR2 is YNFKEQ in the germline V gene. The CDR3 loop spans 16 amino acids. Trimming cost V 1 base and J 3 bases, with 12 bases left between them. CDR3 in DNA: TGTGCCAGCAGCCAAGCCCGGACTGTAGACACCGGGGAGCTGTTTTTT. It codes for CASSQARTVDTGELFF.

This chain connects TRBV2 to TRBJ1-4; D is unresolved. The CDR3 is made up of 11 amino acids. Trimming removed 2 bases from V and 8 bases from J, with 3 bases in between. CDR1 and CDR2 from the germline V gene are SNHLY and FYNNEI. The CDR3 loop reads CASSENEKLFF. Here the CDR3 DNA reads TGTGCCAGCAGTGAAAACGAAAAACTGTTTTTT. The full variable domain, in which reference TRBV2 and TRBJ1-4 provide the parts outside the CDR3, is EPEVTQTPSHQVTQMGQEVILRCVPISNHLYFYWYRQILGQKVEFLVSFYNNEISEKSEIFDDQFSVERPDGSNFTLKIRSTKLEDSAMYFCASSENEKLFFGSGTQLSVL.

As for this clone: The sample carries other DNA sequences with the same CDR3. CDR3 loop: CASSFGQGGGYTF. CDR3 nucleotide sequence: TGCGCCAGCAGCTTTGGACAGGGCGGTGGCTACACCTTC. The genes are TRBV5-1 and TRBJ1-2; 8 nucleotides agree with TRBD1. This CDR3 has 13 amino acids. Germline V CDR1 and CDR2: SGHRS, YFSETQ. The V segment lost 2 bases and the J segment 7 bases; nucleotides outside the gene matches: 4.

The rearrangement joins TRBV25-1 to TRBJ2-5; 8 bases line up with TRBD1. The CDR3 length is 14 residues. CDR1 and CDR2 (germline): MGHDK, SYGVNS. Germline trimming cut 3 bases from V and 5 bases from J; bases unmatched to any gene: 5. The CDR3 protein is CASSDWTGRETQYF. The CDR3 DNA is TGTGCCAGCAGTGACTGGACAGGGAGGGAGACCCAGTACTTC.

The V and J genes are TRBV30 and TRBJ1-2; maybe TRBD1 (5 bases). V lost 0 bases and J lost 4, with 9 bases in between. This CDR3 is 13 amino acids long. The germline V gene has CDR1 GTSNPN and CDR2 SVGIG (reference sequence). The CDR3 here is CAWSVGVVYGYTF. The CDR3 region has the DNA TGTGCCTGGAGTGTAGGGGTAGTCTATGGCTACACCTTC.

The chain carries TRBV5-1 and TRBJ2-3; D gene uncertain. Looked up from germline, CDR1 is SGHRS and CDR2 is YFSETQ. V shed 7 bases and J shed 2 bases, with 14 bases lying between them. The CDR3 extends over 14 amino acids. The CDR3 nucleotides read TGCGCCAGCGGCCTGCGGACCTTCACAGATACGCAGTATTTT. Amino acid sequence: CASGLRTFTDTQYF.

The chain links TRBV4-1 to TRBJ2-7, with 8 bases aligning to TRBD1. The V and J ends lost 4 bases and 3 bases, in that order; junction bases with no gene match: 8. Germline V gene data show CDR1 as MGHRA and CDR2 as YSYEKL. The CDR3 covers 15 residues. CDR3 sequence (DNA): TGCGCCAGCAGCCTCCTGAGTGGGACAGGCTACGAGCAGTACTTC. Translated: CASSLLSGTGYEQYF.

The chain joins TRBV20-1 to TRBJ1-2, with TRBD1 as a possible D gene (5 bases). Trimming stripped 5 bases from V and 4 bases from J, with 8 bases between. Germline lookup yields CDR1 DFQATT and CDR2 SNEGSKA (reference sequence). The CDR3 contains 11 residues. Here the CDR3 reads CSASGTYGYTF. In DNA form, the CDR3 reads TGCAGTGCTTCAGGGACCTATGGCTACACCTTC.

V usage is TRBV5-1 and J usage is TRBJ2-1; no firm D call. Germline V gene data show CDR1 as SGHRS and CDR2 as YFSETQ. Trimming pared 0 bases from V and 0 bases from J, leaving 4 bases between. This CDR3 spans 14 amino acids. The CDR3 protein is CASSLASSYNEQFF. CDR3 in DNA: TGCGCCAGCAGCTTGGCGAGCTCCTACAATGAGCAGTTCTTC.

The V gene is TRBV2, the J gene TRBJ1-1; D is perhaps TRBD1 (6 bases). V lost 6 bases and J 1 base, leaving 15 bases between the germline ends. Germline lookup yields CDR1 SNHLY and CDR2 FYNNEI. The CDR3 extends over 15 amino acids. The CDR3 region has the DNA TGTGCCAGCAGCACCAGGGGAGGGGAGAACACTGAAGCTTTCTTT. Translating it yields CASSTRGGENTEAFF.

This clone came up once. The genes are TRBV29-1 and TRBJ2-2; D is possibly TRBD2 (5 bases). The V gene's germline CDR1 is SQVTM and CDR2 ANQGSEA. Between the trimmed V and J ends, which lost 6 bases and 7 bases, there was a span of 18 bases. The CDR3 is made up of 14 amino acids. The CDR3 nucleotides are TGCAGCGTCCAAGCCGGGATCGTGGGCGGGGAGCTGTTTTTT. The encoded protein is CSVQAGIVGGELFF.

J is TRBJ2-3 and V is TRBV3-1 (or the pseudogene TRBV3-2), with 11 bases aligning to TRBD2. Germline V gene lookup returns CDR1 LGHDT and CDR2 YNNKEL (reference sequence). The CDR3 sequence is 16 residues long. The V gene end was trimmed by 4 bases and the J gene end by 0 bases; junction bases not matched to a gene: 3. The CDR3 reads CASSRLAGISTDTQYF. CDR3 nucleotides: TGTGCCAGCAGCCGACTAGCGGGGATTAGCACAGATACGCAGTATTTT.

This sequence joins TRBV6-5 and TRBJ2-1, with 8 bases that match TRBD1. The CDR3 extends over 14 amino acids. Germline assignment: CDR1 MNHEY and CDR2 SVGAGI. The V gene end was trimmed by 11 bases and the J gene end by 7 bases; junction bases not matched to a gene: 13. CDR3 amino acids: CALSRGQEGNEQFF. The CDR3 DNA reads TGTGCCCTCAGCCGGGGACAGGAGGGGAATGAGCAGTTCTTC.

This clone appeared once. V usage is TRBV25-1 and J usage is TRBJ1-1; perhaps TRBD1 as D (6 bases). Per germline, CDR1 MGHDK and CDR2 SYGVNS. V lost 7 bases, J lost 1 base, and 13 bases lay in between. CDR3 length equals 14 residues. This chain's CDR3 is CASMRRGANTEAFF. CDR3 DNA sequence: TGTGCCAGCATGAGAAGGGGGGCGAACACTGAAGCTTTCTTT.

V is TRBV5-6 and J is TRBJ2-7, with TRBD2 identical over 7 bases. Looked up from germline, CDR1 is SGHDT and CDR2 is YYEEEE. Trimming cost V 2 bases and J 6 bases; bases outside gene matches: 8. The CDR3 is 14 amino acids. Written as DNA, the CDR3 is TGTGCCAGCAGCTTAGGACTAGATTTGGGCGAGCAGTACTTC. Translation: CASSLGLDLGEQYF.

The chain has TRBV9 and TRBJ2-5, with TRBD2 matching over 14 bases. The length of the CDR3 is 18 residues. After removal of 1 base from V and 4 bases from J, the junction contained 9 bases not matched to a gene. Germline-derived CDR1 and CDR2 are SGDLS and YYNGEE. The CDR3 nucleotides read TGTGCCAGCAGCGTAACGGGGACTAGCGGGGGTGGTGGAGAGACCCAGTACTTC. The encoded protein is CASSVTGTSGGGGETQYF.

V usage is TRBV11-2 and J usage is TRBJ2-2, with 9 nucleotides matching TRBD1. This CDR3 contains 16 residues. Germline assignment: CDR1 SGHAT and CDR2 FQNNGV. V shed 5 bases and J 7 bases; nucleotides not matched to a gene: 11. The CDR3 is CASSRDRVLAGGELFF. The CDR3 nucleotides are TGTGCCAGCAGCCGGGACAGGGTTCTTGCTGGCGGGGAGCTGTTTTTT.

The chain links TRBV4-1 to TRBJ2-1; D unclear. The CDR3 totals 15 residues. Germline CDR1 and CDR2: MGHRA and YSYEKL. V lost 0 bases to trimming and J lost 9 bases, with 15 bases between them. The CDR3 region is CASSQEVRPVGEQFF. Here the CDR3 DNA reads TGCGCCAGCAGCCAAGAGGTTAGGCCCGTCGGTGAGCAGTTCTTC.

A few counts support this clone. The chain links TRBV4-3 to TRBJ2-7; 7 bases map to TRBD2. The CDR3 is made up of 15 amino acids. Germline values: CDR1 LGHNA, CDR2 YSLEER. V shed 0 bases and J 4 bases; nucleotides not matched to a gene: 6. The CDR3 spells CASSQETGGRYEQYF. The CDR3 DNA reads as TGCGCCAGCAGCCAAGAGACGGGAGGAAGATACGAGCAGTACTTC.

A few counts support this clone. The chain couples TRBV24-1 to TRBJ1-1; TRBD1 is a possible D gene (6 bases). Germline V gives CDR1 KGHDR, CDR2 SFDVKD. Trimming cost V 4 bases and J 1 base, with 9 bases left between them. The CDR3 has 14 amino acids. In nucleotides, the CDR3 is TGTGCCACCAGTGACGCGACAGGGAACACTGAAGCTTTCTTT. Encoded protein: CATSDATGNTEAFF.

V and J are TRBV6-2 or TRBV6-3 and TRBJ1-3, with D uncertain. Germline V lookup: CDR1 MNHEY, CDR2 SVGEGT. The CDR3 is 14 residues long. V gave up 6 bases and J gave up 0 bases, with 9 bases separating them. CDR3 sequence reads: CASSFDISGNTIYF. The CDR3 DNA reads as TGTGCCAGCAGCTTTGACATCTCTGGAAACACCATATATTTT.

V gene TRBV2 combines with J gene TRBJ2-2, with D unclear. Germline CDR1 SNHLY, CDR2 FYNNEI. The CDR3 runs to 13 residues. The V and J ends lost 3 bases and 7 bases respectively, with 9 bases between them. The CDR3 spells CASSDRQDGELFF. CDR3 sequence (DNA): TGTGCCAGCAGTGACAGGCAGGACGGGGAGCTGTTTTTT.

The chain employs TRBV5-1 and TRBJ1-6; 10 bases are a match to TRBD1. Germline-derived CDR1 and CDR2 are SGHRS and YFSETQ. The CDR3 spans 15 residues. The V and J ends lost 1 base and 9 bases, in that order; junction bases with no gene match: 4. The CDR3 region is CASSLPGQGGSPLHF. In DNA form, the CDR3 reads TGCGCCAGCAGCTTGCCCGGACAGGGGGGTTCACCCCTCCACTTT.

The count of this clone is one. The chain employs TRBV5-5 and TRBJ1-1, with 9 nucleotides matching TRBD1. The CDR3 is 17 residues long. V was pared by 4 bases and J by 2 bases, with 12 bases of the junction left unmatched. Germline V gene sequence: CDR1 SGHKS, CDR2 YYEKEE (reference sequence). CDR3 loop: CASSLRLGQGINTEAFF. CDR3 bases: TGTGCCAGCAGCCTACGGCTAGGACAGGGGATAAACACTGAAGCTTTCTTT.

V and J are TRBV3-1 (or the pseudogene TRBV3-2) and TRBJ1-2; D perhaps matches TRBD1 (6 bases). V was trimmed by 4 bases and J by 8 bases, leaving 14 bases between them. Germline V CDR1 and CDR2: LGHDT, YNNKEL (reference sequence). There are 13 residues in the CDR3. The CDR3 DNA sequence: TGTGCCAGCAGCCTTCCCAGGGGTGGAGGCTACACCTTC. It yields the protein CASSLPRGGGYTF.

The chain employs TRBV12-3 or TRBV12-4 and TRBJ1-6; no clear D. The CDR3 has 12 amino acids. V gave up 4 bases and J gave up 8 bases, with 6 bases separating them. DNA for the CDR3: TGTGCCAGCAGTTCAATCTATTCACCCCTCCACTTT. Translated: CASSSIYSPLHF.

This clone was recorded only once. V and J are TRBV5-1 and TRBJ1-1, with unresolved D. In germline, CDR1 is SGHRS, CDR2 YFSETQ. There are 13 residues in the CDR3. V was clipped by 3 bases and J by 0 bases, with 6 bases between them. DNA for the CDR3: TGCGCCAGCAGCTATGAATTGAACACTGAAGCTTTCTTT. Translation gives CASSYELNTEAFF.

The chain carries TRBV6-5 and TRBJ2-4; a weak D match, TRBD1 (6 bases). The CDR3 length is 15 residues. The V end lost 5 bases, the J end lost 0 bases, and 11 bases lay between the germline ends. Germline CDR1 and CDR2: MNHEY and SVGAGI. DNA of the CDR3: TGTGCCAGCAGTACAGGGTATGGAGCCAAAAACATTCAGTACTTC. This encodes CASSTGYGAKNIQYF.

V and J are TRBV28 and TRBJ1-1; no firm D call. V gave up 5 bases and J gave up 11 bases, with 12 bases separating them. The CDR3 contains 11 residues. Germline CDR1 and CDR2: MDHEN and SYDVKM. The CDR3 region is CASSPGWVAFF. CDR3 nucleotides: TGTGCCAGCAGTCCGGGGTGGGTGGCTTTCTTT.